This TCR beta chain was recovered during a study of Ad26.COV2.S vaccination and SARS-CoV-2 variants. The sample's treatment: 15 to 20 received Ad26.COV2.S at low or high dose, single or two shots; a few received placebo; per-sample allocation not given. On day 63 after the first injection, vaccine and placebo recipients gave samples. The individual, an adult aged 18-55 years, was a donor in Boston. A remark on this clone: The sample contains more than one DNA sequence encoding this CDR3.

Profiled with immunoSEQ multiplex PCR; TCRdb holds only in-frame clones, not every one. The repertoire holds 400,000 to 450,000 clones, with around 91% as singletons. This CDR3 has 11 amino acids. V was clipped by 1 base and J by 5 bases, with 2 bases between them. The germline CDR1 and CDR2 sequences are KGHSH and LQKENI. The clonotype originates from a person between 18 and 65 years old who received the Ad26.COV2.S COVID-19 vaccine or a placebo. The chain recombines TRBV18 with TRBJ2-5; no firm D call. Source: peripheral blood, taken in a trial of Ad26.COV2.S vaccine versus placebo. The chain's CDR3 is CASSPQETQYF. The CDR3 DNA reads TGTGCCAGCTCACCACAGGAGACCCAGTACTTC.